This TCR beta chain is drawn from a study of cytomegalovirus exposure and HLA in healthy donors. Study findings and constraints: Some public TCRs appeared in many individuals, while most sequences were rare. Upon later analysis, TCR association rates were observed to vary by HLA locus, being highest for DRB1 and lowest for HLA-C.

This clone was counted a single time. Its antigen is unidentified. Both 60 Vbeta primers and 13 Jbeta primers went into the PCR. Libraries were prepared by immunoSEQ multiplex PCR; TCRdb keeps only in-frame clonotypes and omits some of them. In the table there are fewer than 95,000 clones, around three quarters of which are singletons. The sample taken for sequencing was PBMCs. The source is a man aged 25 to 40 in good health and CMV-seronegative.

The CDR3 here is CASSLGQGSHTEAFF. The CDR3 DNA reads TGTGCCAGCAGCTTAGGACAGGGGTCCCACACTGAAGCTTTCTTT. The chain has TRBV7-8 and TRBJ1-1, with TRBD1 identical over 8 bases. From germline, CDR1 is SGHVS and CDR2 FQNEAQ. The V segment lost 1 base and the J segment 3 bases; nucleotides outside the gene matches: 4. The CDR3 is made up of 15 amino acids.